This entry lists 21 T cell receptor beta chains sequenced from one sample in a study of tissue T cells after allogeneic stem cell transplantation. Libraries were prepared by immunoSEQ multiplex PCR; TCRdb keeps only in-frame clonotypes and omits some of them. Seen here are 5,000 to 7,500 clones, about half observed once, and the top ten hold approximately 37%. Time point here: mouse harvest day 14 after allogeneic transplant. Each mouse received 10^7 T-cell-depleted marrow cells plus 10^6 splenic CD5+ T cells by tail vein. What was sequenced was gut tissue. The source of these receptors is a female BALB/c mouse given C57BL/6 T cells with graft-versus-host disease after an allogeneic hematopoietic cell transplant.

Worth noting for this clone: Genes here carry mouse names. Read sequence stops 1 residue before the CDR3 end, and the germline J gene provides the missing end. Other DNA sequences in the same sample also yield this CDR3. The chain links TRBV23 to TRBJ2-7; whether TRBD2, the table's D call, matches the DNA was not checked. Germline loops: CDR1 KGHTA, CDR2 FQNQQP. This CDR3 contains 15 residues. The CDR3 sequence is CSSSQSGWGAYEQYF. The DNA read from the CDR3 is TGCTCCAGCAGTCAATCGGGCTGGGGGGCCTATGAACAGTAC.

Comments on this clone: Gene names are mouse gene names. The read terminates 1 residue before the CDR3 end, so the remaining end is supplied by the germline J gene. V is TRBV13-3 and J is TRBJ1-2; D ambiguous. Trimming removed 2 bases from V and 6 bases from J, with 5 bases in between. The CDR3 spans 11 residues. From germline, CDR1 is NNHDY and CDR2 SYVADS. CDR3 DNA (partial): TGTGCCAGCAGTGACGGGCCCGACTACACC. As protein: CASSDGPDYT. From start to end, the CDR3 is CASSDGPDYTF.

This clone was observed a handful of times. Gene and germline names: mouse. Read sequence stops 1 residue before the CDR3 end, and the germline J gene provides the missing end. This rearrangement joins TRBV17 to TRBJ1-3; D uncertain. V lost 2 bases and J 0 bases, leaving 5 bases between the germline ends. The CDR3 has 14 residues. Germline-derived CDR1 and CDR2 are MNHDT and YYDKIL. CDR3 DNA, as far as it was read: TGTGCTAGCAGTAGACGCAGTTCTGGAAATACGCTCTAT. Protein sequence: CASSRRSSGNTLY. In full, the CDR3 is CASSRRSSGNTLYF. Together with reference TRBV17 and TRBJ1-3, the CDR3 gives the full variable domain: DTTVKQNPRYKLARVGKPVNLICSQTMNHDTMYWYQKKPNQAPKLLLFYYDKILNREADTFEKFQSSRPNNSFCSLYIGSAGLEYSAMYLCASSRRSSGNTLYFGEGSRLIVV.

This clone is judged large. Mouse names are used for the genes. With the read ending 1 residue before the CDR3 end, the germline J gene is used to fill in that end. The chain joins TRBV12-1 to TRBJ2-5; unclear D gene. The V gene lost 2 bases and the J gene lost 3 bases, with 11 bases spanning the gap. Germline V CDR1 and CDR2: SGHSN, HYEKVE. CDR3 length equals 14 residues. The CDR3 region is CASSPPQEQDTQYF. The sequenced part of the CDR3 DNA is TGTGCCAGCTCTCCCCCGCAAGAGCAAGACACCCAGTAC.

This clone was detected a few times. Each gene name is a mouse one. Sequencing ends 1 residue short of the CDR3 end; the germline J gene provides the rest. The chain couples TRBV26 to TRBJ2-3, with a possible D match to TRBD1 (6 bases). Germline V gives CDR1 KGHPV, CDR2 FQNQEV (reference sequence). The CDR3 loop spans 14 amino acids. Trimming cost V 3 bases and J 2 bases, with 9 bases left between them. This chain's CDR3 is CASSLQGPAETLYF. CDR3 DNA, as far as it was read: TGTGCCAGCAGTCTTCAGGGGCCTGCAGAAACGCTGTAT. The whole variable domain, filled in from reference TRBV26 and TRBJ2-3, reads NSKVIQTPRYLVKGQGQKAKMRCIPEKGHPVVFWYQQNKNNEFKFLINFQNQEVLQQIDMTEKRFSAECPSNSPCSLEIQSSEAGDSALYLCASSLQGPAETLYFGSGTRLTVL.

As regards this clone: Gene labels here are mouse ones. The sequence runs out 1 residue before the end of the CDR3; the remainder is reconstructed from the germline J gene. This sequence joins TRBV15 and TRBJ1-1; the D is unclear. Germline CDR1 SGHND, CDR2 FRSKSL. The CDR3 length is 13 residues. V was cut by 5 bases and J by 5 bases, with 12 bases left in between. CDR3 DNA, as far as it was read: TGTGCCAGCAGTCCCCGGGCCCTGACAGAAGTCTTC. Residues: CASSPRALTEVF. The whole CDR3 region reads CASSPRALTEVFF.

As for this clone: Gene names are mouse gene names. The CDR3 reads CSSSQGQGQNTLYF. CDR3 bases read: TGCTCCAGCAGTCAAGGACAGGGGCAAAACACCTTGTAC. This chain joins TRBV23 and TRBJ2-4; the DNA was not compared with TRBD1, the D call given in the table. The read ends 1 residue shy of where the CDR3 ends; the end is completed using the germline J gene. The length of the CDR3 is 14 residues. Germline assignment: CDR1 KGHTA and CDR2 FQNQQP.

As regards this clone: The gene names here belong to mouse. The CDR3 extends 1 residue past the end of the read, so its final part is completed from the germline J gene. This chain uses TRBV12-1 with TRBJ2-2; a possible D gene is TRBD2 (6 bases). Germline V gene sequence: CDR1 SGHSN, CDR2 HYEKVE. The V end was cut by 4 bases, the J end by 0 bases, with 11 bases between. The CDR3 runs 15 residues. This CDR3 is CASSPAGANTGQLYF. CDR3 bases read: TGTGCCAGCTCCCCGGCTGGGGCAAACACCGGGCAGCTCTAC.

This clone is termed medium-sized (0.01 to 0.1%). Genes and germline come from the mouse. The read halts 1 residue ahead of the CDR3 end, with the missing end drawn from the germline J gene. The rearrangement links TRBV5 to TRBJ2-7; a possible D gene is TRBD2 (7 bases). The germline CDR1 and CDR2 sequences are LGHNA and YNLKQL (reference sequence). The CDR3 totals 13 residues. V dropped 4 bases and J dropped 2 bases, with 9 bases sitting between them. Here the CDR3 reads CASSLWGPYEQYF. CDR3 DNA (partial): TGTGCCAGCAGCCTCTGGGGGCCCTATGAACAGTAC.

This clone is medium-sized in the sample. Mouse gene names apply. The sequenced fragment ends 1 residue before the CDR3 boundary, so the rest is inferred from the germline J gene. The chain links TRBV12-2 to TRBJ1-5; D not resolved. This CDR3 is 13 amino acids long. Trimming pared 0 bases from V and 4 bases from J, leaving 6 bases between. CDR1 is SGHLS and CDR2 is HYDKME in the germline V gene. CDR3 DNA, as far as it was read: TGTGCCAGCTCTCTCAGAATTAACCAGGCTCCGCTT. Encoded protein: CASSLRINQAPL. The whole CDR3 sequence is CASSLRINQAPLF.

There are a few counts of this clone. Germline and genes: mouse. The CDR3 loop reads CASSLGQNERLFF. CDR3 DNA (partial): TGTGCCAGCAGCTTGGGACAAAACGAAAGATTATTT. The chain couples TRBV3 to TRBJ1-4, with TRBD1 as a possible D gene (6 bases). The read falls 1 residue short of the CDR3 end, and the missing part is taken from the germline J gene. Germline lookup yields CDR1 SNHLY and CDR2 FYNGKV (reference sequence). The length of the CDR3 is 13 residues. V was pared by 3 bases and J by 5 bases, with 7 bases between.

To note about this clone: Germline and genes: mouse. The read comes to an end 1 residue before the CDR3 does, leaving the germline J gene to fill in the end. The V and J genes are TRBV23 and TRBJ2-5; TRBD1, the table's D call, lacks a check against the DNA. This CDR3 is 14 amino acids long. The germline V gene has CDR1 KGHTA and CDR2 FQNQQP. The CDR3 sequence is CSSSQTGHQDTQYF. CDR3 DNA (partial): TGCTCCAGCAGTCAAACAGGACACCAAGACACCCAGTAC.

This clone occurred once. Gene names are the mouse ones. The CDR3 end lies 1 residue beyond the end of the read and is filled in from the germline J gene. This rearrangement joins TRBV26 to TRBJ1-6; unclear D gene. Being an ORF, TRBJ1-6 has a function that is uncertain. Deletions cut 6 bases from V and 2 bases from J, with 8 bases between. This CDR3 region has 14 residues. The germline V gene encodes CDR1 KGHPV and CDR2 FQNQEV (reference sequence). CDR3 DNA (partial): TGTGCCAGCAGGACCGGGACCTATAATTCGCCCCTCTAC. Translation gives CASRTGTYNSPLY. The full CDR3 protein is CASRTGTYNSPLYF.

With regard to this clone: Here the gene names and germline are mouse. The read ends 1 residue shy of where the CDR3 ends; the end is completed using the germline J gene. The chain links TRBV12-1 to TRBJ1-3; no clear D. CDR1 is SGHSN and CDR2 is HYEKVE in the germline V gene. V was cut by 0 bases and J by 0 bases, with 8 bases left in between. The CDR3 extends over 15 amino acids. The CDR3 region is CASSLVPISGNTLYF. The CDR3 DNA, read in part, is TGTGCCAGCTCTCTCGTCCCGATTTCTGGAAATACGCTCTAT.

Points on this clone: Being one base from a much bigger clone, this may be a read error. Here the gene names and germline are mouse. The read halts 1 residue ahead of the CDR3 end, with the missing end drawn from the germline J gene. The chain carries TRBV13-3 and TRBJ2-7; D is perhaps TRBD1 or TRBD2 (6 bases each). The ends were cut back, 0 bases at V and 6 bases at J, with 13 bases in the middle. The length of the CDR3 is 14 residues. Per the germline V gene, CDR1 is NNHDY and CDR2 is SYVADS. The CDR3 sequence: CASSDAGAGVEQYF. The covered CDR3 bases are TGTGCCAGCAGTGATGCGGGGGCGGGGGTTGAACAGTAC.

In the case of this clone: The listed genes are named as in mouse. The sequenced CDR3 bases are TGTGCCAGCTCTGGGGGGAACACCGGGCAGCTCTAC. The encoded protein is CASSGGNTGQLY. The CDR3 in full is CASSGGNTGQLYF. The chain couples TRBV4 to TRBJ2-2, with 8 bases fitting TRBD2. The read terminates 1 residue before the CDR3 end, so the remaining end is supplied by the germline J gene. Losses at the gene ends were 8 bases for V and 2 bases for J; bases not matched to a gene: 1. CDR3 length equals 13 residues. CDR1 is LGHDT, CDR2 YNNKQL, per germline (reference sequence).

This clone showed up just a few times. Gene names are mouse gene names. The read comes to an end 1 residue before the CDR3 does, leaving the germline J gene to fill in the end. The chain combines TRBV12-2 with TRBJ2-5; TRBD2 aligns across 10 bases. The CDR3 is made up of 14 amino acids. Germline CDR1 reads SGHLS; CDR2 reads HYDKME. V dropped 1 base and J dropped 6; count of bases not matched to a gene: 3. The sequenced CDR3 bases are TGTGCCAGCTCTCTGCTGGGGGGGCTGGACACCCAGTAC. It is translated as CASSLLGGLDTQY. The CDR3, in full, reads CASSLLGGLDTQYF.

This clone was seen only a few times. These gene names are mouse names. Coverage ceases 1 residue before the CDR3 finishes, and the germline J gene fills in the end. The chain links TRBV12-2 to TRBJ2-7; 10 positions agree with TRBD1. V shed 4 bases and J 4 bases; nucleotides not matched to a gene: 6. CDR3 length equals 14 residues. In germline, CDR1 is SGHLS, CDR2 HYDKME. The CDR3 DNA, read in part, is TGTGCCAGCTCCTCCGGGACAGGGGTTTATGAACAGTAC. Its translation is CASSSGTGVYEQY. Given in full, the CDR3 is CASSSGTGVYEQYF.

This clone was seen a handful of times. Gene names refer to mouse genes. The read stops 1 residue short of the end of the CDR3; the missing end is completed from the germline J gene. This chain uses TRBV26 with TRBJ1-1; D remains ambiguous. The CDR3 length is 12 residues. Germline CDR1 KGHPV, CDR2 FQNQEV (reference sequence). Trimming removed 1 base from V and 4 bases from J, with 4 bases in between. The DNA read from the CDR3 is TGTGCCAGCAGTCTGTTGGGCACAGAAGTCTTC. Its translation is CASSLLGTEVF. The full-length CDR3 reads as CASSLLGTEVFF.

As for this clone: Gene and germline names: mouse. The read is 1 residue too short to cover the CDR3 end, so that end is filled in from the germline J gene. This chain links TRBV26 with TRBJ2-5; D unresolved. This CDR3 region has 12 residues. Trimming removed 6 bases at V and 1 base at J, with 5 bases between. Germline lookup yields CDR1 KGHPV and CDR2 FQNQEV (reference sequence). CDR3 bases read: TGTGCCAGCAGCTGGTACCAAGACACCCAGTAC. Translating gives CASSWYQDTQY. The entire CDR3 protein reads CASSWYQDTQYF.

Concerning this clone: The gene names here belong to mouse. The CDR3 end lies 1 residue beyond the end of the read and is filled in from the germline J gene. The chain employs TRBV26 and TRBJ2-7, with D perhaps matching TRBD1 (7 bases). Germline lookup yields CDR1 KGHPV and CDR2 FQNQEV (reference sequence). Deletions cut 2 bases from V and 4 bases from J, with 12 bases between. This CDR3 contains 14 residues. The sequenced part of the CDR3 DNA is TGTGCCAGCAGTCTGGGGTCAGGGGGGTATGAACAGTAC. Its translation: CASSLGSGGYEQY. The CDR3, in full, reads CASSLGSGGYEQYF.